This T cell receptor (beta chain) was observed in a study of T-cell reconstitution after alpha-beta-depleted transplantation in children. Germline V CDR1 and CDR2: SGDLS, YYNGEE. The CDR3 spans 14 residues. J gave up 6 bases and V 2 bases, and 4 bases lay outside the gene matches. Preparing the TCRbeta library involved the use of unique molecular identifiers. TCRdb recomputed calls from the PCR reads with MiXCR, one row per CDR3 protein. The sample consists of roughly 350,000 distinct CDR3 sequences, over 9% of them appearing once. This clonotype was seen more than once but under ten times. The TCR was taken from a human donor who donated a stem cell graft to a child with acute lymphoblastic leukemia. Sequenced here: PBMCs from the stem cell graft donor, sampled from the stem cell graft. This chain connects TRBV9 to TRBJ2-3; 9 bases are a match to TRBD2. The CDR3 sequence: CASSVSGSSDTQYF. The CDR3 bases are TGTGCCAGCAGCGTTAGCGGGAGCAGCGATACGCAGTATTTT.